Listed here are 19 T cell receptor beta chains from one sample, sequenced in a study of read filtering for tumor transcriptome and immune sequencing. Molecular barcoded adaptors covering alpha/delta and beta/gamma chains were used on approximately 400 ng RNA. TCRdb re-analysed the reads in MiXCR, keeping a single row per CDR3 protein. Of 130,000 or so distinct CDR3 sequences listed, under 15% were seen once; the top ten hold just under 8.5%. Material for sequencing was a population of CD138-negative cells sorted from bone marrow. These receptors originate from a donor over 35 with multiple myeloma.

Of note for this clonotype: Germline is not matched at one junction end, which may reflect a read error. The CDR3 region has the DNA TGTGCCAGCAGTTACAAGGGGAGCAATGAGCGGTCCTTC. It encodes CASSYKGSNERSF. V and J are TRBV6-5 and TRBJ2-1; D may match TRBD1 or TRBD2 (5 bases each). Germline V CDR1 and CDR2: MNHEY, SVGAGI. CDR3 length: 13 residues.

In this sample, this clonotype turned up many times. The V call is TRBV11-3, the J call TRBJ1-4; TRBD1 aligns across 10 bases. The CDR3 extends over 14 amino acids. The germline V gene encodes CDR1 SGHNT and CDR2 YENEEA. V lost 5 bases to trimming and J lost 7 bases; unmatched junction nucleotides: 4. This CDR3 is CASSLGQGSEKLFF. Written as DNA, the CDR3 is TGTGCCAGCAGCCTGGGACAGGGGAGTGAAAAACTGTTTTTT.

This clonotype was picked up many times. The chain links TRBV10-3 to TRBJ2-1, with a weak D call TRBD2 (8 bases). Germline-derived CDR1 and CDR2 are ENHRY and SYGVKD. The V end lost 6 bases, the J end lost 3 bases, and 27 bases lay between the germline ends. The CDR3 spans 19 residues. The CDR3 loop is CAIRQGGLAGGQIYNEQFF. For the CDR3, the DNA is TGTGCCATCAGGCAGGGGGGGCTAGCGGGCGGACAAATCTACAATGAGCAGTTCTTC.

Comment on this clonotype: A much larger clone lies a single base off, so this may be a read error. CDR3 residues: CAGSTQGAGSEQYF. The CDR3 bases are TGTGCCGGCAGTACTCAGGGGGCTGGCAGCGAGCAGTACTTC. The J gene is TRBJ2-7, the V gene TRBV6-2 or TRBV6-3; 8 nucleotides match TRBD1. The CDR3 extends over 14 amino acids. CDR1 is MNHEY, CDR2 SVGEGT, per germline.

Regarding this clonotype: This may arise from a read error, as a much more abundant clone is one base away. CDR3 sequence reads: CASSQDAMNTEAFF. The CDR3 DNA is TGCGCCAGCAGCCAAGACGCCATGAACACTGAAGCTTTCTTT. V and J are TRBV4-1 and TRBJ1-1; unclear D gene. The CDR3 covers 14 residues. Trimming cost V 0 bases and J 0 bases, with 5 bases left between them. In germline, CDR1 is MGHRA, CDR2 YSYEKL.

Regarding this clonotype: A single base separates this from a much larger clone, so it may be a read error. The genes are TRBV7-8 and TRBJ2-1, with D possibly being TRBD1 (6 bases). Germline V gene lookup returns CDR1 SGHVS and CDR2 FQNEAQ. Trimming took 5 bases from V and 0 from J, leaving 17 bases between them. The CDR3 totals 17 residues. The CDR3 reads CASSLGSGTSSYNEQFF. The CDR3, as DNA: TGTGCCAGCAGCCTTGGATCCGGGACAAGCTCCTACAATGAGCAGTTCTTC.

This clonotype has ten or more counts. The chain carries TRBV6-2 or TRBV6-3 and TRBJ2-1; TRBD1 is a possible D gene (6 bases). CDR1 is MNHEY, CDR2 SVGEGT, per germline. The CDR3 runs 14 residues. V lost 2 bases, J lost 6 bases, and 11 bases lay in between. CDR3 protein: CASSYVKGGNEQFF. CDR3 nucleotides: TGTGCCAGCAGTTACGTCAAAGGGGGCAATGAGCAGTTCTTC.

Regarding this clonotype: This may be a read error: a much more frequent sequence differs by one nucleotide. The conserved final phenylalanine or tryptophan is absent from the CDR3, which likely points to a read error. The chain joins TRBV28 to TRBJ2-5; TRBD1 aligns across 12 bases. Germline loops: CDR1 MDHEN, CDR2 SYDVKM. V shed 6 bases, J shed 4 bases, and the junction held 9 bases outside the gene matches. The CDR3 runs to 16 residues. This chain's CDR3 is CASSPAGTGGGETQYV. For the CDR3, the DNA is TGTGCCAGCAGCCCCGCCGGGACAGGGGGCGGAGAGACCCAGTACGTC.

This clonotype came up a few times. This CDR3 is missing its conserved last phenylalanine or tryptophan, likely due to a read error. The rearrangement joins TRBV7-3 to TRBJ1-1; D unclear. CDR1 is SGHTA and CDR2 is FQGTGA in the germline V gene. V dropped 5 bases and J dropped 2 bases, with 12 bases sitting between them. CDR3 length: 14 residues. The CDR3 loop is CASSPSAGNTEAFS. In nucleotides, the CDR3 is TGTGCCAGCAGCCCGAGCGCGGGCAACACTGAAGCTTTCTCT.

The V call is TRBV6-2 or TRBV6-3, the J call TRBJ1-5, with 7 positions matching TRBD1. CDR3 length: 14 amino acids. The V segment lost 6 bases and the J segment 7 bases; nucleotides outside the gene matches: 9. Germline CDR1 MNHEY, CDR2 SVGEGT. CDR3 in DNA: TGTGCCAGCAGACGACAGGGTGCGGGGCAGCCCCAGCATTTT. This codes for CASRRQGAGQPQHF.

This clonotype was seen many times. The chain links TRBV12-3 or TRBV12-4 to TRBJ2-3; 12 bases align to TRBD2. With 5 bases clipped from V and 4 bases from J, the junction kept 7 bases outside the gene matches. CDR3 length: 16 amino acids. The chain's CDR3 is CASSPGTSGLSDTQYF. The DNA for the CDR3 is TGTGCCAGCAGTCCCGGGACTAGCGGGTTATCAGATACGCAGTATTTT.

This clonotype has a count of ten or more. In DNA form, the CDR3 reads TGTGCCAGCAGCCAAGTAGGTCGCGAGCAGTACTTC. Translating it yields CASSQVGREQYF. The chain carries TRBV3-1 and TRBJ2-7; D ambiguous. Germline assignment: CDR1 LGHDT and CDR2 YNNKEL (reference sequence). The CDR3 is made up of 12 amino acids. V lost 1 base and J 6 bases, leaving 7 bases between the germline ends.

V usage is TRBV10-3 and J usage is TRBJ2-5; 7 nucleotides match TRBD1. In germline, CDR1 is ENHRY, CDR2 SYGVKD. The CDR3 runs 19 residues. After removal of 2 bases from V and 4 bases from J, the junction contained 19 bases not matched to a gene. CDR3 nucleotide sequence: TGTGCCATCAGTGAGGTGGGACAGTCCCTAACTGAACCAGGAGAGACCCAGTACTTC. It yields the protein CAISEVGQSLTEPGETQYF.

This clonotype occurred many times. V and J are TRBV3-1 and TRBJ1-6, with TRBD1 matching over 8 bases. V shed 4 bases and J 9 bases; nucleotides not matched to a gene: 8. The CDR3 loop spans 15 amino acids. Looked up from germline, CDR1 is LGHDT and CDR2 is YNNKEL (reference sequence). CDR3 amino acids: CASSPTGRGPSPLHF. The CDR3 DNA reads TGTGCCAGCAGCCCCACGGGCAGGGGGCCTTCACCCCTCCACTTT.

This clonotype was detected ten times or more. This sequence joins TRBV20-1 and TRBJ1-1; TRBD1 is a possible D gene (6 bases). Trimming shortened V by 2 bases and J by 1 base, and 8 bases separated the two germline ends. Germline V gene sequence: CDR1 DFQATT, CDR2 SNEGSKA (reference sequence). The CDR3 extends over 13 amino acids. CDR3 in amino acids: CSARRDKNTEAFF. The CDR3 DNA reads as TGCAGTGCTAGAAGGGACAAGAACACTGAAGCTTTCTTT.

This clonotype was detected many times. The chain is built from TRBV20-1 and TRBJ2-2; D is ambiguous. Between the trimmed V and J ends, which lost 3 bases and 3 bases, there was a span of 11 bases. The CDR3 consists of 14 residues. The germline V gene has CDR1 DFQATT and CDR2 SNEGSKA (reference sequence). The CDR3, as DNA: TGCAGTGCTAGTTCCGGAAGCCACACCGGGGAGCTGTTTTTT. The encoded protein is CSASSGSHTGELFF.

This clonotype has just a few counts. Just one base apart from a much larger clone, this may be a read error. The chain combines TRBV11-1 with TRBJ2-2; 11 bases agree with TRBD1. In germline, CDR1 is SGHAT, CDR2 FQDESV (reference sequence). CDR3 length equals 16 residues. This CDR3 is CASSSPGQGDTGGLFF. The CDR3 nucleotides read TGTGCCAGCAGTTCCCCGGGACAGGGGGACACCGGGGGGCTGTTTTTT.

Notes on this clonotype: One junction end does not reproduce the germline sequence, and a read error may be involved. The V and J genes are TRBV6-5 and TRBJ1-1; D not certain. The CDR3 has 15 amino acids. Germline CDR1 reads MNHEY; CDR2 reads SVGAGI. CDR3 DNA sequence: TGTGCCAACAGTTACTCGGGGATGAGCGGCACTGAAGCTTTCTTT. Residues: CANSYSGMSGTEAFF.

This clonotype was seen only a few times. The V and J genes are TRBV7-2 and TRBJ2-7, with 8 bases that match TRBD1. V lost 5 bases, J lost 2 bases, and 5 bases stayed unmatched. CDR1 SGHTA and CDR2 FQGNSA come from the germline V gene. The length of the CDR3 is 14 residues. The CDR3 DNA is TGTGCCAGCAGCGGCGGGACAGGAGCCTACGAGCAGTACTTC. As protein: CASSGGTGAYEQYF.